Each of the 31 T cell receptor beta chains below was sequenced from the same sample in a study of OX40 agonist ivuxolimab in advanced cancers. The assay was immunoSEQ multiplex PCR, and TCRdb's table has in-frame clones only and misses some. This sample has about 80,000 clones, with around 80% found just once. Sequenced material: CD4+ or CD8+ T cells sorted from blood, taken in a trial of the OX40 agonist ivuxolimab. The receptors here all came from an adult with an advanced solid tumor such as melanoma, head and neck, liver or kidney cancer.

The chain links TRBV6-1 to TRBJ1-5; TRBD1 aligns across 7 bases. Germline-derived CDR1 and CDR2 are MNHNS and SASEGT. V lost 7 bases and J lost 2; bases outside the gene matches: 5. The CDR3 consists of 14 residues. The CDR3 sequence: CASIPGQRNQPQHF. The CDR3 DNA is TGTGCCAGCATTCCGGGACAGCGCAATCAGCCCCAGCATTTT.

A few counts support this clone. The genes are TRBV2 and TRBJ1-5, with unresolved D. In germline, CDR1 is SNHLY, CDR2 FYNNEI. CDR3 length: 14 amino acids. Trimming stripped 5 bases from V and 2 bases from J, with 10 bases between. As DNA, the CDR3 is TGTGCCAGCAGTCCCCGCCGGGGCAATCAGCCCCAGCATTTT. It is translated as CASSPRRGNQPQHF.

The chain joins TRBV30 to TRBJ1-2; no definite D call. Trimming took off 8 bases at V and 2 bases at J, with 15 bases between the two ends. CDR1 and CDR2 from the germline V gene are GTSNPN and SVGIG (reference sequence). This CDR3 region has 13 residues. CDR3 amino acids: CAGKKTYNYGYTF. The CDR3 DNA follows: TGTGCCGGAAAAAAGACATACAACTATGGCTACACCTTC.

This chain links TRBV10-3 with TRBJ2-3; 8 bases agree with TRBD2. V lost 7 bases and J lost 6; bases outside the gene matches: 15. This CDR3 has 16 residues. Germline CDR1 ENHRY, CDR2 SYGVKD. CDR3 bases: TGTGCCATCACGCGGAAAGCGGGGGCCCCTACGGATACGCAGTATTTT. Translated, it gives CAITRKAGAPTDTQYF.

The chain uses TRBV2 and TRBJ2-7, with D unclear. V was clipped by 6 bases and J by 6 bases, with 12 bases between them. Germline V gene data show CDR1 as SNHLY and CDR2 as FYNNEI. There are 12 residues in the CDR3. CDR3 in DNA: TGTGCCAGCAGCTCCAATGGGGTCGAGCAGTACTTC. Translation gives CASSSNGVEQYF.

This chain connects TRBV5-5 to TRBJ1-5, with D possibly TRBD1 on 5 matching bases. CDR3 size: 15 residues. The ends were cut back, 4 bases at V and 1 base at J, with 12 bases in the middle. CDR1 SGHKS and CDR2 YYEKEE come from the germline V gene (reference sequence). CDR3 residues: CASSREGRSNQPQHF. CDR3 bases: TGTGCCAGCAGCCGGGAGGGACGGAGCAATCAGCCCCAGCATTTT.

The chain recombines TRBV30 with TRBJ2-1; the match to TRBD1 covers 10 bases. Germline CDR1 is GTSNPN and CDR2 is SVGIG (reference sequence). This CDR3 comprises 15 residues. V was clipped by 7 bases and J by 8 bases; unmatched bases: 14. CDR3 DNA: TGTGCCTCCCTACACTCGGACAGGGGGTACGATGAGCAGTTCTTC. Protein product: CASLHSDRGYDEQFF.

This chain joins TRBV5-4 and TRBJ2-3, with TRBD1 matching 10 bases. CDR3 size: 16 residues. J gave up 3 bases and V 3 bases, and 7 bases lay outside the gene matches. Per the germline V gene, CDR1 is SGHNT and CDR2 is YYREEE (reference sequence). The CDR3 protein is CASSSKTGGGTDTQYF. The CDR3 bases are TGTGCCAGCAGCTCGAAGACAGGGGGCGGAACAGATACGCAGTATTTT.

The chain employs TRBV5-5 and TRBJ1-1; 7 bases match TRBD1. The V gene's germline CDR1 is SGHKS and CDR2 YYEKEE (reference sequence). With V trimmed by 0 bases and J by 1 base, 6 bases remained unmatched. This CDR3 spans 16 amino acids. The CDR3 reads CASSLAPTGENTEAFF. The CDR3, as DNA: TGTGCCAGCAGCTTGGCCCCTACAGGGGAGAACACTGAAGCTTTCTTT. Variable domain in full (rest from reference TRBV5-5 and TRBJ1-1): DAGVTQSPTHLIKTRGQQVTLRCSPISGHKSVSWYQQVLGQGPQFIFQYYEKEERGRGNFPDRFSARQFPNYSSELNVNALLLGDSALYLCASSLAPTGENTEAFFGQGTRLTVV.

The V and J genes are TRBV5-1 and TRBJ1-2; tentatively, D is TRBD1 (6 bases). Germline V lookup: CDR1 SGHRS, CDR2 YFSETQ. The CDR3 is made up of 13 amino acids. The germline V and J ends were trimmed by 0 bases and 8 bases, with 11 bases remaining between them. The CDR3 nucleotides are TGCGCCAGCAGCTTGGACAGGGTATCGGGCTACACCTTC. This gives the protein CASSLDRVSGYTF.

The gene calls are TRBV5-1 and TRBJ1-5; the D is unclear. Germline values: CDR1 SGHRS, CDR2 YFSETQ. The ends were cut back, 0 bases at V and 4 bases at J, with 5 bases in the middle. This CDR3 region has 13 residues. CDR3 nucleotides: TGCGCCAGCAGCTTGGACCAAAATCAGCCCCAGCATTTT. Amino acid sequence: CASSLDQNQPQHF.

The gene calls are TRBV28 and TRBJ2-5; 9 bases agree with TRBD2. This CDR3 has 14 residues. Per the germline V gene, CDR1 is MDHEN and CDR2 is SYDVKM. With 4 bases clipped from V and 4 bases from J, the junction kept 4 bases outside the gene matches. The CDR3 spells CASSSAGLAETQYF. The CDR3, as DNA: TGTGCCAGCAGTTCGGCGGGACTAGCAGAGACCCAGTACTTC.

The rearrangement joins TRBV5-6 to TRBJ1-2; D call uncertain. This CDR3 contains 12 residues. V was shortened by 1 base and J by 8 bases, with 9 bases between the two germline ends. Per the germline V gene, CDR1 is SGHDT and CDR2 is YYEEEE. The CDR3 DNA is TGTGCCAGCAGCTTGACTAGAAAGGGCTACACCTTC. It specifies CASSLTRKGYTF.

The chain uses TRBV4-3 and TRBJ1-2; TRBD1 matches at 7 bases. Germline CDR1 is LGHNA and CDR2 is YSLEER. The length of the CDR3 is 17 residues. The V segment lost 3 bases and the J segment 0 bases; nucleotides outside the gene matches: 10. Written as DNA, the CDR3 is TGCGCCAGCAGCCACAGAGAGGGGGCAGGGTCTAACTATGGCTACACCTTC. Translated: CASSHREGAGSNYGYTF.

V is TRBV15 and J is TRBJ1-5, with a tentative D call TRBD1 (5 bases). V lost 3 bases, J lost 1 base, and 13 bases lay in between. This CDR3 comprises 16 residues. Germline values: CDR1 LNHNV, CDR2 YYDKDF (reference sequence). The CDR3 protein is CATSSGGKGSNQPQHF. The CDR3 DNA reads as TGTGCCACCAGCAGCGGGGGTAAGGGGAGCAATCAGCCCCAGCATTTT.

The chain employs TRBV19 and TRBJ1-4; the D gene is possibly TRBD1 (5 bases). Germline CDR1 reads LNHDA; CDR2 reads SQIVND (reference sequence). The CDR3 is 14 amino acids. Deletions cut 3 bases from V and 3 bases from J, with 8 bases between. In nucleotides, the CDR3 is TGTGCCAGTAGTATCAGGGAATCTAATGAAAAACTGTTTTTT. This codes for CASSIRESNEKLFF.

This chain joins TRBV14 and TRBJ1-1; D unclear. Germline V gene data show CDR1 as SGHDN and CDR2 as FVKESK. Trimming took off 1 base at V and 3 bases at J, with 6 bases between the two ends. The CDR3 sequence is 13 residues long. CDR3 sequence (DNA): TGTGCCAGCAGCCAAGGCCAGCACACTGAAGCTTTCTTT. This gives the protein CASSQGQHTEAFF.

The chain combines TRBV19 with TRBJ2-3; D could derive from TRBD1 or TRBD2 (6 bases each). V was trimmed by 3 bases and J by 2 bases, leaving 18 bases between them. Looked up from germline, CDR1 is LNHDA and CDR2 is SQIVND (reference sequence). The length of the CDR3 is 17 residues. CDR3 region: CASSMLGATGATDTQYF. CDR3 bases: TGTGCCAGTAGTATGTTAGGAGCGACGGGGGCCACAGATACGCAGTATTTT.

The chain uses TRBV6-1 and TRBJ2-1, with D possibly called TRBD1 or TRBD2 (5 bases each). The CDR3 is made up of 13 amino acids. Per germline, CDR1 MNHNS and CDR2 SASEGT. Trimming stripped 6 bases from V and 15 bases from J, with 21 bases between. The CDR3 nucleotides read TGTGCCAGCAGAGAGGGGACCTACGGTCGACGGTTCTTC. It codes for CASREGTYGRRFF.

The V and J genes are TRBV2 and TRBJ2-2; no clear D gene. Germline V gives CDR1 SNHLY, CDR2 FYNNEI. The V and J ends lost 3 bases and 4 bases respectively, with 9 bases between them. This CDR3 contains 14 residues. CDR3 DNA sequence: TGTGCCAGCAGTGACCTCCCAGGCACCGGGGAGCTGTTTTTT. Amino acid sequence: CASSDLPGTGELFF. The full variable domain, rest sourced from reference TRBV2 and TRBJ2-2, is EPEVTQTPSHQVTQMGQEVILRCVPISNHLYFYWYRQILGQKVEFLVSFYNNEISEKSEIFDDQFSVERPDGSNFTLKIRSTKLEDSAMYFCASSDLPGTGELFFGEGSRLTVL.

The CDR3 DNA sequence: TGCGCCAGCAGCTTTAACCAGGGGCCGTACGAGCAGTACTTC. Encoded protein: CASSFNQGPYEQYF. J is TRBJ2-7 and V is TRBV5-1, with a tentative D call TRBD1 (6 bases). Germline assignment: CDR1 SGHRS and CDR2 YFSETQ. The CDR3 covers 14 residues. Trimming left V 2 bases short and J 4 bases short, with 13 bases between. The full variable domain, with the rest looked up from reference TRBV5-1 and TRBJ2-7, is KAGVTQTPRYLIKTRGQQVTLSCSPISGHRSVSWYQQTPGQGLQFLFEYFSETQRNKGNFPGRFSGRQFSNSRSEMNVSTLELGDSALYLCASSFNQGPYEQYFGPGTRLTVT.

This clone was seen once. This chain joins TRBV27 and TRBJ2-7, with 7 bases fitting TRBD1. Germline lookup yields CDR1 MNHEY and CDR2 SMNVEV (reference sequence). The CDR3 sequence is 17 residues long. Unmatched junction bases numbered 15, after V lost 1 base and J lost 6 bases. CDR3 in amino acids: CASSLFSARQGKFEQYF. The CDR3 nucleotides read TGTGCCAGCAGTTTATTCTCCGCGCGACAGGGAAAATTCGAGCAGTACTTC.

This clone was seen a few times. This chain joins TRBV5-1 and TRBJ2-1; D is perhaps TRBD1 or TRBD2 (5 bases each). This CDR3 region has 14 residues. Germline values: CDR1 SGHRS, CDR2 YFSETQ. Trimming removed 5 bases at V and 4 bases at J, with 13 bases between. The CDR3 is CASRWGTDYNEQFF. The CDR3 DNA sequence: TGCGCCAGCAGGTGGGGGACGGATTACAATGAGCAGTTCTTC.

The chain has TRBV10-3 and TRBJ2-7, with 8 bases fitting TRBD1. V dropped 6 bases and J dropped 0; count of bases not matched to a gene: 7. The V gene's germline CDR1 is ENHRY and CDR2 SYGVKD. The CDR3 runs 15 residues. CDR3 nucleotide sequence: TGTGCCATCAGGGAAAACAGGGGGGACTCCTACGAGCAGTACTTC. It codes for CAIRENRGDSYEQYF.

V is TRBV9 and J is TRBJ1-1; D uncertain. Between the trimmed V and J ends, which lost 0 bases and 0 bases, there was a span of 6 bases. CDR3 length equals 14 residues. The germline CDR1 and CDR2 sequences are SGDLS and YYNGEE. The CDR3 loop reads CASSVAGLNTEAFF. The DNA of the CDR3 is TGTGCCAGCAGCGTAGCCGGACTGAACACTGAAGCTTTCTTT.

Concerning this clone: The sample contains more than one DNA sequence encoding this CDR3. The chain uses TRBV6-6 and TRBJ1-1, with unresolved D. The CDR3 is made up of 13 amino acids. Germline CDR1 is MNHNY and CDR2 is SVGAGI (reference sequence). Trimming cost V 6 bases and J 1 base, with 9 bases left between them. The CDR3 protein is CASRLDGNTEAFF. The CDR3 DNA reads as TGTGCCAGCAGACTGGACGGGAACACTGAAGCTTTCTTT.

The CDR3 reads CASSIGQAYNEQFF. In DNA, the CDR3 is TGTGCCAGCAGCATCGGACAGGCCTACAATGAGCAGTTCTTC. The rearrangement uses TRBV13 and TRBJ2-1, with 7 bases fitting TRBD1. Germline values: CDR1 PRHDT, CDR2 FYEKMQ (reference sequence). This CDR3 comprises 14 residues. The V gene end was trimmed by 5 bases and the J gene end by 2 bases; junction bases not matched to a gene: 3.

The CDR3 loop is CASSLGEGGRMNTEAFF. In nucleotides, the CDR3 is TGTGCCAGCAGCTTAGGGGAGGGGGGCAGGATGAACACTGAAGCTTTCTTT. This sequence joins TRBV7-9 and TRBJ1-1; a weak D match, TRBD1 (6 bases). The CDR3 sequence is 17 residues long. V lost 1 base and J lost 0, with 15 bases in between. Looked up from germline, CDR1 is SEHNR and CDR2 is FQNEAQ (reference sequence).

The V call is TRBV19, the J call TRBJ2-5; 7 nucleotides line up with TRBD2. The V gene end was trimmed by 3 bases and the J gene end by 2 bases; junction bases not matched to a gene: 15. The CDR3 is made up of 18 amino acids. Germline CDR1 is LNHDA and CDR2 is SQIVND (reference sequence). This CDR3 is CASSMIKAGAGRQETQYF. Written as DNA, the CDR3 is TGTGCCAGTAGTATGATCAAGGCGGGAGCGGGGAGGCAAGAGACCCAGTACTTC.

V is TRBV11-2 and J is TRBJ2-3; TRBD1 aligns across 7 bases. The germline gives CDR1 SGHAT, CDR2 FQNNGV. The V gene end was trimmed by 4 bases and the J gene end by 0 bases; junction bases not matched to a gene: 4. This CDR3 region has 15 residues. The CDR3 spells CASSSDRISTDTQYF. For the CDR3, the DNA is TGTGCCAGCAGCTCGGACAGGATAAGCACAGATACGCAGTATTTT. The variable domain in full, with the rest retrieved from reference TRBV11-2 and TRBJ2-3, is EAGVAQSPRYKIIEKRQSVAFWCNPISGHATLYWYQQILGQGPKLLIQFQNNGVVDDSQLPKDRFSAERLKGVDSTLKIQPAKLEDSAVYLCASSSDRISTDTQYFGPGTRLTVL.

V and J are TRBV30 and TRBJ1-1, with D perhaps matching TRBD1 (5 bases). The germline CDR1 and CDR2 sequences are GTSNPN and SVGIG (reference sequence). The CDR3 has 13 amino acids. The V and J ends lost 3 bases and 4 bases respectively, with 12 bases between them. The CDR3 DNA reads TGTGCCTGGAGAGCAGGGAGCGGCACTGAAGCTTTCTTT. It encodes CAWRAGSGTEAFF. The full variable domain, completed using reference TRBV30 and TRBJ1-1, is SQTIHQWPATLVQPVGSPLSLECTVEGTSNPNLYWYRQAAGRGLQLLFYSVGIGQISSEVPQNLSASRPQDRQFILSSKKLLLSDSGFYLCAWRAGSGTEAFFGQGTRLTVV.